Below, 27 T cell receptor beta chains from the same sample are listed, as sequenced in a study of T cell changes during pregnancy in multiple sclerosis. Assay used: immunoSEQ multiplex PCR; TCRdb lists only in-frame clones, some missing. Seen here are tens of thousands of clones, approximately 94% observed once, and the top ten hold 2.5%. The sequences come from peripheral blood, collected in the third trimester of pregnancy. These receptors came from a female donor with multiple sclerosis, enrolled in a pregnancy study.

This chain links TRBV15 with TRBJ1-1; 7 bases fit TRBD1. This CDR3 is 17 amino acids long. Germline V gives CDR1 LNHNV, CDR2 YYDKDF (reference sequence). Losses at the gene ends were 2 bases for V and 0 bases for J; bases not matched to a gene: 9. In DNA, the CDR3 is TGTGCCACCAGCAGAAGGGGGCTACAGGGCGTGAACACTGAAGCTTTCTTT. Protein product: CATSRRGLQGVNTEAFF.

This chain connects TRBV15 to TRBJ1-5; D not resolved. V shed 3 bases and J shed 4 bases, with 4 bases lying between them. The CDR3 has 12 residues. Germline V gene sequence: CDR1 LNHNV, CDR2 YYDKDF (reference sequence). CDR3 in DNA: TGTGCCACCAGCAGGTCAAATCAGCCCCAGCATTTT. Protein: CATSRSNQPQHF.

The gene calls are TRBV9 and TRBJ2-2; no clear D gene. Germline V gives CDR1 SGDLS, CDR2 YYNGEE. Trimming took 4 bases from V and 3 from J, leaving 4 bases between them. The CDR3 totals 12 residues. The DNA for the CDR3 is TGTGCCAGCAGCCGGGACACCGGGGAGCTGTTTTTT. This sequence encodes CASSRDTGELFF.

V and J are TRBV29-1 and TRBJ1-3; no firm D call. Germline V CDR1 and CDR2: SQVTM, ANQGSEA. Trimming took 7 bases from V and 0 from J, leaving 16 bases between them. The CDR3 sequence is 15 residues long. The CDR3 coding sequence is TGCAGCGCGGCCAAGGGAGGGCCCTCTGGAAACACCATATATTTT. It yields the protein CSAAKGGPSGNTIYF.

The chain recombines TRBV6-6 with TRBJ2-1; the match to TRBD2 covers 9 bases. After removal of 4 bases from V and 8 bases from J, the junction contained 9 bases not matched to a gene. The CDR3 is made up of 15 amino acids. Germline lookup yields CDR1 MNHNY and CDR2 SVGAGI (reference sequence). The CDR3 nucleotides are TGTGCCAGCAGTTGGGCTAGCGGGGTAATAGATGAGCAGTTCTTC. Its protein is CASSWASGVIDEQFF.

This clone was counted a single time. The chain uses TRBV19 and TRBJ1-5; tentative D call: TRBD1 (6 bases). This CDR3 has 13 amino acids. In germline, CDR1 is LNHDA, CDR2 SQIVND (reference sequence). Trimming stripped 1 base from V and 7 bases from J, with 8 bases between. The CDR3 DNA follows: TGTGCCAGTAGTATAGGCAGGGGCCAGCCCCAGCATTTT. It translates to CASSIGRGQPQHF.

This chain uses TRBV19 with TRBJ1-5; D gene ambiguous. The CDR3 is 16 amino acids. Trimming removed 1 base from V and 0 bases from J, with 10 bases in between. From germline, CDR1 is LNHDA and CDR2 SQIVND (reference sequence). The CDR3 loop is CASSIGAGASNQPQHF. CDR3 DNA: TGTGCCAGTAGTATAGGGGCGGGCGCTAGCAATCAGCCCCAGCATTTT.

The CDR3 spells CASTSGQGGTGELFF. In DNA form, the CDR3 reads TGCGCCAGCACCTCCGGACAGGGTGGCACCGGGGAGCTGTTTTTT. The V call is TRBV5-1, the J call TRBJ2-2, with 8 bases fitting TRBD1. Trimming removed 6 bases from V and 4 bases from J; junction bases left unmatched: 8. The germline V gene has CDR1 SGHRS and CDR2 YFSETQ. This CDR3 contains 15 residues.

The rearrangement joins TRBV19 to TRBJ1-1; D is ambiguous. V was trimmed by 2 bases and J by 1 base, leaving 8 bases between them. CDR1 is LNHDA, CDR2 SQIVND, per germline (reference sequence). The CDR3 has 14 residues. CDR3 DNA sequence: TGTGCCAGTAGTATACGGGGAACGAACACTGAAGCTTTCTTT. It translates to CASSIRGTNTEAFF.

The J gene is TRBJ2-4, the V gene TRBV5-4; D unclear. The CDR3 length is 16 residues. CDR1 and CDR2 (germline): SGHNT, YYREEE (reference sequence). The germline V and J ends were trimmed by 4 bases and 6 bases, with 20 bases remaining between them. In DNA form, the CDR3 reads TGTGCCAGCAGCCCCGAAGCAACGGCCACGGGAAACATTCAGTACTTC. This codes for CASSPEATATGNIQYF.

This clone rates as large (0.1 to 1%). The gene calls are TRBV5-5 and TRBJ1-2; 9 bases fit TRBD1. The J segment lost 3 bases and the V segment lost 4 bases, leaving 7 bases of the junction unmatched. The CDR3 runs to 15 residues. The germline V gene has CDR1 SGHKS and CDR2 YYEKEE (reference sequence). The CDR3 region has the DNA TGTGCCAGCAGCCGTAGGACAGGGGAGGACTATGGCTACACCTTC. This translates into CASSRRTGEDYGYTF. The whole variable domain, remainder taken from reference TRBV5-5 and TRBJ1-2, is DAGVTQSPTHLIKTRGQQVTLRCSPISGHKSVSWYQQVLGQGPQFIFQYYEKEERGRGNFPDRFSARQFPNYSSELNVNALLLGDSALYLCASSRRTGEDYGYTFGSGTRLTVV.

The chain links TRBV2 to TRBJ1-5, with no clear D. Germline V gene lookup returns CDR1 SNHLY and CDR2 FYNNEI. The V end was cut by 4 bases, the J end by 9 bases, with 10 bases between. The CDR3 totals 12 residues. The CDR3 DNA sequence: TGTGCCAGCAGTGGAGATCGTCCGCCCCAGCATTTT. It codes for CASSGDRPPQHF.

The chain is built from TRBV10-3 and TRBJ2-1; 9 nucleotides agree with TRBD1. Germline V gene sequence: CDR1 ENHRY, CDR2 SYGVKD. The CDR3 is made up of 11 amino acids. V shed 11 bases and J 7 bases; nucleotides not matched to a gene: 3. CDR3 coding DNA: TGTGCCGTACAGGGGGCAAATGAGCAGTTCTTC. Translated: CAVQGANEQFF.

The table lists this clone with a count of one. The chain couples TRBV7-3 to TRBJ2-1, with D hard to call. V was cut by 0 bases and J by 7 bases, with 16 bases left in between. This CDR3 has 16 residues. Looked up from germline, CDR1 is SGHTA and CDR2 is FQGTGA. The CDR3 coding sequence is TGTGCCAGCAGCTTAACGGCCAGCCAGGCTCGGAATGAGCAGTTCTTC. Its translation: CASSLTASQARNEQFF. Full variable domain (rest looked up from reference TRBV7-3 and TRBJ2-1): GAGVSQTPSNKVTEKGKYVELRCDPISGHTALYWYRQSLGQGPEFLIYFQGTGAADDSGLPNDRFFAVRPEGSVSTLKIQRTERGDSAVYLCASSLTASQARNEQFFGPGTRLTVL.

V gene TRBV30 combines with J gene TRBJ1-1; 8 bases are a match to TRBD1. The CDR3 covers 10 residues. Germline trimming cut 5 bases from V and 12 bases from J; bases unmatched to any gene: 5. In germline, CDR1 is GTSNPN, CDR2 SVGIG (reference sequence). The CDR3 sequence is CAWGDRQTFF. CDR3 sequence (DNA): TGTGCCTGGGGGGACAGGCAGACTTTCTTT.

The chain recombines TRBV7-2 with TRBJ1-1; D remains ambiguous. The CDR3 spans 13 residues. Germline assignment: CDR1 SGHTA and CDR2 FQGNSA. V was pared by 2 bases and J by 12 bases, with 16 bases between. CDR3 in amino acids: CASSLTLAGSTFF. For the CDR3, the DNA is TGTGCCAGCAGCTTAACCTTGGCCGGGAGTACTTTCTTT. Supplemented by reference TRBV7-2 and TRBJ1-1, the full variable domain reads GAGVSQSPSNKVTEKGKDVELRCDPISGHTALYWYRQSLGQGLEFLIYFQGNSAPDKSGLPSDRFSAERTGGSVSTLTIQRTQQEDSAVYLCASSLTLAGSTFFGQGTRLTVV.

The chain links TRBV19 to TRBJ2-5; D is perhaps TRBD2 (7 bases). Germline loops: CDR1 LNHDA, CDR2 SQIVND (reference sequence). The V end lost 1 base, the J end lost 4 bases, and 10 bases lay between the germline ends. CDR3 length equals 14 residues. The CDR3 protein is CASSIGAGAETQYF. The CDR3 DNA sequence: TGTGCCAGTAGTATAGGGGCGGGGGCAGAGACCCAGTACTTC. The variable domain in full, with the rest retrieved from reference TRBV19 and TRBJ2-5, is DGGITQSPKYLFRKEGQNVTLSCEQNLNHDAMYWYRQDPGQGLRLIYYSQIVNDFQKGDIAEGYSVSREKKESFPLTVTSAQKNPTAFYLCASSIGAGAETQYFGPGTRLLVL.

The chain recombines TRBV9 with TRBJ1-6; 8 positions agree with TRBD1. This CDR3 has 15 residues. Germline CDR1 reads SGDLS; CDR2 reads YYNGEE. V shed 0 bases, J shed 7 bases, and the junction held 3 bases outside the gene matches. The CDR3 nucleotides read TGTGCCAGCAGCGTAGGGGACAGGATCAATTCACCCCTCCACTTT. It is translated as CASSVGDRINSPLHF.

The chain combines TRBV7-9 with TRBJ2-7, with D perhaps TRBD1 (5 bases). The ends were cut back, 3 bases at V and 1 base at J, with 10 bases in the middle. Germline CDR1 and CDR2: SEHNR and FQNEAQ (reference sequence). The CDR3 has 14 residues. The CDR3 loop is CASSLVGASYEQYF. The CDR3, as DNA: TGTGCCAGCAGCTTGGTAGGGGCATCCTACGAGCAGTACTTC. Combining the CDR3 with reference TRBV7-9 and TRBJ2-7 gives the whole variable domain DTGVSQNPRHKITKRGQNVTFRCDPISEHNRLYWYRQTLGQGPEFLTYFQNEAQLEKSRLLSDRFSAERPKGSFSTLEIQRTEQGDSAMYLCASSLVGASYEQYFGPGTRLTVT.

This chain joins TRBV27 and TRBJ2-7; TRBD1 might be the D (6 bases). The CDR3 contains 14 residues. V was trimmed by 4 bases and J by 0 bases, leaving 10 bases between them. CDR1 and CDR2 (germline): MNHEY, SMNVEV (reference sequence). The CDR3 bases are TGTGCCAGCAGTTACGGGGACACCTCCTACGAGCAGTACTTC. Protein: CASSYGDTSYEQYF.

The chain employs TRBV5-6 and TRBJ1-2; tentative D call: TRBD1 (5 bases). Germline V gives CDR1 SGHDT, CDR2 YYEEEE. V was pared by 6 bases and J by 8 bases, with 14 bases between. The CDR3 covers 12 residues. CDR3 coding DNA: TGTGCCAGCAACTGGGCCCAGGGAGGCTACACCTTC. Protein: CASNWAQGGYTF.

The chain employs TRBV5-6 and TRBJ1-2; D is ambiguous. Trimming removed 0 bases from V and 3 bases from J, with 15 bases in between. This CDR3 comprises 16 residues. CDR1 is SGHDT, CDR2 YYEEEE, per germline. Here the CDR3 DNA reads TGTGCCAGCAGCTTGGCCGGGGTATCGGTCGACTATGGCTACACCTTC. Protein product: CASSLAGVSVDYGYTF.

V gene TRBV9 combines with J gene TRBJ2-3, with D possibly TRBD2 on 7 matching bases. CDR1 is SGDLS and CDR2 is YYNGEE in the germline V gene. This CDR3 region has 16 residues. Trimming pared 0 bases from V and 2 bases from J, leaving 13 bases between. The CDR3 sequence: CASSVEGGPFTDTQYF. In nucleotides, the CDR3 is TGTGCCAGCAGCGTAGAGGGGGGGCCTTTCACAGATACGCAGTATTTT.

The chain joins TRBV29-1 to TRBJ2-1, with 9 bases aligning to TRBD2. J was trimmed by 3 bases and V by 7 bases; bases with no gene match: 13. The germline gives CDR1 SQVTM, CDR2 ANQGSEA. The CDR3 runs 16 residues. This CDR3 is CSAGFAGGLFYNEQFF. In nucleotides, the CDR3 is TGCAGCGCTGGATTCGCGGGGGGGCTGTTCTACAATGAGCAGTTCTTC.

The genes are TRBV21-1 and TRBJ1-1. TRBV21-1 is labeled a pseudogene. The CDR3 extends over 18 amino acids. The CDR3 DNA follows: TGTGCCAGCAGCAAATCCCGCCGGGGGACGGGGATGAACACTGAAGCTTTCTTT. It codes for CASSKSRRGTGMNTEAFF.

This clone has a handful of counts. The chain links TRBV5-3 to TRBJ2-7; the D gene is possibly TRBD2 (6 bases). TRBV5-3 is an open reading frame whose function is uncertain. This CDR3 spans 15 amino acids. Trimming shortened V by 4 bases and J by 5 bases, and 19 bases separated the two germline ends. The CDR3 is CARSEEITGVNEQYF. In DNA, the CDR3 is TGTGCCAGAAGCGAAGAGATCACGGGGGTCAACGAGCAGTACTTC.

This clone was detected only once. The chain links TRBV12-5 to TRBJ1-5; 8 bases line up with TRBD1. The V gene's germline CDR1 is LGHNT and CDR2 FRNRAP. This CDR3 spans 17 amino acids. V gave up 2 bases and J gave up 5 bases; unmatched junction bases: 11. The CDR3 DNA reads TGTGCTAGTGGTTTGTGGCAGGGGGCGCGGGTAGATCAGCCCCAGCATTTT. Protein sequence: CASGLWQGARVDQPQHF.